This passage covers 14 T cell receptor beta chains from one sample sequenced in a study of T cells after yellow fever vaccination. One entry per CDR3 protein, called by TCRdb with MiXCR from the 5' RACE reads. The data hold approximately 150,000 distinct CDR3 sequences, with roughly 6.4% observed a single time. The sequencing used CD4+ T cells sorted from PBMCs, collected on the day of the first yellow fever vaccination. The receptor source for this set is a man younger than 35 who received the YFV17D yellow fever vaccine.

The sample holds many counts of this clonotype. CDR3 nucleotides: TGTGCCAGCAGCCCTCAAGGGGGCCGTCCCGGGGAGCTGTTTTTT. Its translation: CASSPQGGRPGELFF. The rearrangement joins TRBV5-6 to TRBJ2-2; 7 bases agree with TRBD1. The CDR3 length is 15 residues. The J segment lost 6 bases and the V segment lost 4 bases, leaving 9 bases of the junction unmatched. Looked up from germline, CDR1 is SGHDT and CDR2 is YYEEEE.

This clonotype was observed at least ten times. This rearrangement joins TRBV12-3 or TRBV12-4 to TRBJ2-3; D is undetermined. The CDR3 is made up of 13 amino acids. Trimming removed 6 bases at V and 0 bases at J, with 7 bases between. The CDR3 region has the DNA TGTGCCAGCAGCTTACTGAGCACAGATACGCAGTATTTT. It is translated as CASSLLSTDTQYF.

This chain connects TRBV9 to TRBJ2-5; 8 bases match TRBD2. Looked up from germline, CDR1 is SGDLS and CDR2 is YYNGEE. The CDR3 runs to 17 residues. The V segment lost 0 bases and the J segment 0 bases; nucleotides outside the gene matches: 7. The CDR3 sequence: CASSVEKGTRNQETQYF. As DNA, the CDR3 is TGTGCCAGCAGCGTAGAGAAAGGGACTAGAAACCAAGAGACCCAGTACTTC.

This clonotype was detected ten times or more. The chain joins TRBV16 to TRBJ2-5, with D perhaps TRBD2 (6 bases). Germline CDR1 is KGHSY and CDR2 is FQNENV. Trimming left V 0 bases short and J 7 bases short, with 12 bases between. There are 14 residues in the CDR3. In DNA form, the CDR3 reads TGTGCCAGCAGCCAATCAGGAGGGTCCGGGACCCAGTACTTC. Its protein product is CASSQSGGSGTQYF.

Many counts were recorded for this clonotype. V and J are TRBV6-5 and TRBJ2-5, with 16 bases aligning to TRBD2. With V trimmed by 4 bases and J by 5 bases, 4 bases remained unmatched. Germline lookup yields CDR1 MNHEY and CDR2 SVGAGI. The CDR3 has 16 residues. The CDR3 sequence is CASSSGTSGGAETQYF. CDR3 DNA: TGTGCCAGCAGTTCCGGGACTAGCGGGGGGGCGGAGACCCAGTACTTC.

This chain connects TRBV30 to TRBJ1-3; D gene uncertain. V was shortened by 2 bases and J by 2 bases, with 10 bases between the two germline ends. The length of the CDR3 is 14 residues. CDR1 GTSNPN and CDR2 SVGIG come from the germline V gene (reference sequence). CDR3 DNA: TGTGCCTGGAGTCTGGGAGGACCTGGAAACACCATATATTTT. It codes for CAWSLGGPGNTIYF. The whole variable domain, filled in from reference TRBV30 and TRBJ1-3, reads SQTIHQWPATLVQPVGSPLSLECTVEGTSNPNLYWYRQAAGRGLQLLFYSVGIGQISSEVPQNLSASRPQDRQFILSSKKLLLSDSGFYLCAWSLGGPGNTIYFGEGSWLTVV.

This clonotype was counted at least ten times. In DNA form, the CDR3 reads TGCGCCAGCAGCTTGGTGGAGGGAAGAGTTGGTGGTTACGAGCAGTACTTC. It yields the protein CASSLVEGRVGGYEQYF. The chain is built from TRBV5-1 and TRBJ2-7, with D tentatively TRBD2 (6 bases). The CDR3 spans 17 residues. The germline V gene has CDR1 SGHRS and CDR2 YFSETQ. V lost 0 bases and J lost 4, with 20 bases in between.

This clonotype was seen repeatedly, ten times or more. The DNA of the CDR3 is TGTGCCAGCAGCTTAGTAACAGGGGGGAACTACGAGCAGTACGTC. Its translation: CASSLVTGGNYEQYV. The V call is TRBV7-8, the J call TRBJ2-7; 8 nucleotides align to TRBD1. This CDR3 spans 15 amino acids. Trimming took 1 base from V and 3 from J; bases not matched to a gene: 5. Germline-derived CDR1 and CDR2 are SGHVS and FQNEAQ.

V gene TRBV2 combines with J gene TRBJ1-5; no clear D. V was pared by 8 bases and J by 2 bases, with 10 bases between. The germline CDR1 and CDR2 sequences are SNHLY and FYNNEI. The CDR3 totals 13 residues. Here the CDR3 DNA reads TGTGCCAGCGGGTTATCAGGCAATCAGCCCCAGCATTTT. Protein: CASGLSGNQPQHF.

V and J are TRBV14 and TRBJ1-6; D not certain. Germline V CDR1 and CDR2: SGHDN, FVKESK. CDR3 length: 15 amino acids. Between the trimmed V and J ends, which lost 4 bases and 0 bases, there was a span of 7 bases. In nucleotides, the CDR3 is TGTGCCAGCAGCCGACTGAGCTCCTATAATTCACCCCTCCACTTT. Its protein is CASSRLSSYNSPLHF.

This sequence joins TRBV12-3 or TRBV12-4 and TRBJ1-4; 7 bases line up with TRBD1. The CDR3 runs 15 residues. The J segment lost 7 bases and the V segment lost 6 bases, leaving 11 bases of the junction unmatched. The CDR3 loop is CASRRQGVPGEKLFF. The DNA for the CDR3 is TGTGCCAGCAGGCGCCAGGGGGTGCCAGGTGAAAAACTGTTTTTT.

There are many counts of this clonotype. As DNA, the CDR3 is TGTGCCAGCTCACCACAGGGACAGGGAGAGACCCAGTACTTC. This translates into CASSPQGQGETQYF. This rearrangement joins TRBV18 to TRBJ2-5; 9 nucleotides agree with TRBD1. V was pared by 1 base and J by 4 bases, with 1 base of the junction left unmatched. Germline CDR1 KGHSH, CDR2 LQKENI. CDR3 length equals 14 residues.

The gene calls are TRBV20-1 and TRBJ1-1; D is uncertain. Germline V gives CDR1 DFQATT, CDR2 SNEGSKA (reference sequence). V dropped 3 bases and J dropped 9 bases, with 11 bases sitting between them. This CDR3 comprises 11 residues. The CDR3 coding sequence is TGCAGTGCTAGTCTAAGTGAAAAAGCTTTCTTT. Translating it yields CSASLSEKAFF.

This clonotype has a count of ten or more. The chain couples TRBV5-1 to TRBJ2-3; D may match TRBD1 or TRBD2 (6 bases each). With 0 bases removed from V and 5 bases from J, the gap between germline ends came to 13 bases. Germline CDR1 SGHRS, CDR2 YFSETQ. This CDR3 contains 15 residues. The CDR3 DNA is TGCGCCAGCAGCTTGGCCTCGGGGGCGGTAGATACGCAGTATTTT. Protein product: CASSLASGAVDTQYF.